This note documents a single TCR beta chain sequence. Its cognate antigen is unknown. Trimming removed 6 bases from V and 6 bases from J; junction bases left unmatched: 5. CDR1 and CDR2 (germline): SGHTA, FQGNSA. The CDR3 is 13 residues long. The data are from a study of OX40 agonist ivuxolimab in advanced cancers. Across the whole study: Patients received the agonistic anti-OX40 (CD134) antibody ivuxolimab. Study results and limitations: Researchers report that CD8+ T cells had, on average, more expanded clones than CD4+.

Assay: immunoSEQ multiplex PCR; the TCRdb copy retains only in-frame clones and omits some. The sample includes around 56,000 clones, roughly four fifths of them seen just once. The receptor's source is an adult with an advanced solid tumor such as melanoma, head and neck, liver or kidney cancer. Sequenced here: CD4+ or CD8+ T cells sorted from blood, sampled in a trial of the OX40 agonist ivuxolimab. The chain uses TRBV7-2 and TRBJ2-3; TRBD1 agrees at 8 bases. CDR3 in amino acids: CASSTQGVDTQYF. CDR3 DNA: TGTGCCAGCAGTACACAGGGGGTTGATACGCAGTATTTT.